Presented here are 10 T cell receptor beta chains from one specimen sequenced in a study of T cell responses to AZD1222 COVID-19 vaccine (dated by TCRdb to the early 2020s). What this sample's time point label stands for: about 28 days (+/-7) after the second vaccine dose. The library was built by means of the immunoSEQ multiplex PCR assay. The clones in this table, taken by TCRdb from immuneACCESS, are in-frame only. Not every clone is retained; where verified, under half of the shortfall comes from an unresolved V gene, and the cause of the rest is unknown. The sample table shows about 150,000 clones, and over 90% are seen once. In total, the top ten clones hold more than 1.3% of the sample. The source material was peripheral blood, sampled 28 days after the second AZD1222 dose. The receptor set was obtained from an adult who received the AZD1222 COVID-19 vaccine.

The V call is TRBV6-2 or TRBV6-3, the J call TRBJ2-2; 14 nucleotides match TRBD2. Germline V gene data show CDR1 as MNHEY and CDR2 as SVGEGT. The CDR3 covers 16 residues. V shed 5 bases and J 8 bases; nucleotides not matched to a gene: 7. In DNA form, the CDR3 reads TGTGCCAGCAGTCCCCCGGGACTAGCGGGAGTGGGGGAGCTGTTTTTT. It is translated as CASSPPGLAGVGELFF.

The chain couples TRBV2 to TRBJ1-5; D is undetermined. The V gene lost 3 bases and the J gene lost 11 bases, with 14 bases spanning the gap. Germline V gives CDR1 SNHLY, CDR2 FYNNEI. CDR3 length: 13 amino acids. This CDR3 is CASSDDTDAAQHF. The CDR3 DNA follows: TGTGCCAGCAGTGATGACACGGATGCAGCCCAGCATTTT. Together with reference TRBV2 and TRBJ1-5, the CDR3 gives the full variable domain: EPEVTQTPSHQVTQMGQEVILRCVPISNHLYFYWYRQILGQKVEFLVSFYNNEISEKSEIFDDQFSVERPDGSNFTLKIRSTKLEDSAMYFCASSDDTDAAQHFGDGTRLSIL.

This chain joins TRBV11-2 and TRBJ1-2; D perhaps matches TRBD1 (5 bases). The V end was cut by 3 bases, the J end by 4 bases, with 21 bases between. The germline CDR1 and CDR2 sequences are SGHAT and FQNNGV. This CDR3 has 17 amino acids. The CDR3 sequence is CASSFVQGRRDAYGYTF. The CDR3 nucleotides are TGTGCCAGCAGCTTCGTCCAAGGCCGCAGGGACGCCTATGGCTACACCTTC.

The chain has TRBV28 and TRBJ1-6; D perhaps matches TRBD1 (5 bases). Per the germline V gene, CDR1 is MDHEN and CDR2 is SYDVKM. CDR3 length: 15 amino acids. V shed 6 bases and J shed 7 bases, with 16 bases lying between them. The DNA for the CDR3 is TGTGCCAGCAGGGGGGATGGGGCGGCAAATTCACCCCTCCACTTT. Translating it yields CASRGDGAANSPLHF.

This chain uses TRBV5-1 with TRBJ1-4; D is undetermined. CDR3 length equals 14 residues. V was trimmed by 0 bases and J by 3 bases, leaving 6 bases between them. The germline V gene encodes CDR1 SGHRS and CDR2 YFSETQ. CDR3 residues: CASSLAGANEKLFF. CDR3 sequence (DNA): TGCGCCAGCAGCTTGGCCGGGGCTAATGAAAAACTGTTTTTT.

V usage is TRBV4-1 and J usage is TRBJ1-5, with unresolved D. V shed 1 base and J shed 3 bases, with 7 bases lying between them. Per the germline V gene, CDR1 is MGHRA and CDR2 is YSYEKL. The CDR3 has 14 residues. For the CDR3, the DNA is TGCGCCAGCAGCCAAGGGCCCCCCAATCAGCCCCAGCATTTT. Its protein is CASSQGPPNQPQHF.

This clone was observed a single time. This same CDR3 is encoded by further DNA sequences in the sample. The rearrangement joins TRBV27 to TRBJ1-5, with D maybe TRBD1 (6 bases). The germline gives CDR1 MNHEY, CDR2 SMNVEV (reference sequence). This CDR3 contains 13 residues. V lost 6 bases to trimming and J lost 4 bases, with 10 bases between them. This chain's CDR3 is CASRSGQNQPQHF. CDR3 bases: TGTGCCAGCAGGTCCGGACAGAATCAGCCCCAGCATTTT.

The V gene is TRBV19, the J gene TRBJ1-5; TRBD1 matches 8 bases. This CDR3 has 15 residues. V shed 5 bases, J shed 7 bases, and the junction held 10 bases outside the gene matches. Germline CDR1 and CDR2: LNHDA and SQIVND (reference sequence). CDR3 nucleotides: TGTGCCAGTAGTTCGGCCCGGACAGGGCAACAGCCCCAGCATTTT. It specifies CASSSARTGQQPQHF. Full variable domain (remainder filled in from reference TRBV19 and TRBJ1-5): DGGITQSPKYLFRKEGQNVTLSCEQNLNHDAMYWYRQDPGQGLRLIYYSQIVNDFQKGDIAEGYSVSREKKESFPLTVTSAQKNPTAFYLCASSSARTGQQPQHFGDGTRLSIL.

The genes are TRBV12-5 and TRBJ1-1; D remains ambiguous. The CDR3 totals 15 residues. CDR1 is LGHNT, CDR2 FRNRAP, per germline. With 1 base removed from V and 1 base from J, the gap between germline ends came to 10 bases. CDR3 protein: CASGLALGENTEAFF. CDR3 DNA sequence: TGTGCTAGTGGTTTGGCCTTGGGAGAGAACACTGAAGCTTTCTTT.

This clone was found once. The V call is TRBV2, the J call TRBJ1-1; D uncertain. V was trimmed by 10 bases and J by 4 bases, leaving 7 bases between them. Germline lookup yields CDR1 SNHLY and CDR2 FYNNEI. The CDR3 consists of 10 residues. The CDR3 is CAITATEAFF. For the CDR3, the DNA is TGTGCCATCACGGCCACTGAAGCTTTCTTT.